The present TCR beta chain was sequenced within a study of T cells of healthy individuals. MiXCR, run by TCRdb on the 5' RACE reads, gives a single entry per CDR3 protein. The sample carries some 85,000 distinct CDR3 sequences, approximately 4.8% recorded once. CDR1 MNHNS and CDR2 SASEGT come from the germline V gene. Trimming removed 3 bases from V and 6 bases from J; junction bases left unmatched: 9. The CDR3 loop spans 16 amino acids. Many counts were recorded for this clonotype. This TCR was recovered from a female donor in good health. The chain links TRBV6-1 to TRBJ2-4, with 9 bases aligning to TRBD2. The CDR3 DNA sequence: TGTGCCAGCAGTGATTTGATAGCGGGAGTAGGAAACATTCAGTACTTC. Its protein is CASSDLIAGVGNIQYF.